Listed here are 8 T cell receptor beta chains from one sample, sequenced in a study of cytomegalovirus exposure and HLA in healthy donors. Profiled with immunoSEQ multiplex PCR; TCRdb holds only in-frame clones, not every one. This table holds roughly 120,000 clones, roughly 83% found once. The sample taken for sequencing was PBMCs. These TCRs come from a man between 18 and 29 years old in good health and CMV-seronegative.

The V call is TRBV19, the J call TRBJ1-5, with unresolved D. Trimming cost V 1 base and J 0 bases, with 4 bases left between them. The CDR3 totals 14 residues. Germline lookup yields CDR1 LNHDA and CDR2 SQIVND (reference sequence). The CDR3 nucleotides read TGTGCCAGTAGTATAGCAGATAGCAATCAGCCCCAGCATTTT. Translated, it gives CASSIADSNQPQHF.

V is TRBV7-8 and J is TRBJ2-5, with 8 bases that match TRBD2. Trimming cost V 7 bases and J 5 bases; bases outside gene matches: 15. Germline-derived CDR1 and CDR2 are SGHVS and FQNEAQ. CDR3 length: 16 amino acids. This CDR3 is CASIRVAGTPGETQYF. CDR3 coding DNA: TGTGCCAGCATTCGGGTAGCGGGGACTCCGGGGGAGACCCAGTACTTC.

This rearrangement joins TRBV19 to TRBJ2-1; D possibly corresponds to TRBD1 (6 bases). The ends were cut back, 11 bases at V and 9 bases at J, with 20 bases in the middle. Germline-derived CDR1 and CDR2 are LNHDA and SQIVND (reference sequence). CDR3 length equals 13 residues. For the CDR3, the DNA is TGTGCCTGCGCCCTACAGGGTTTCTCTGAGCAGTTCTTC. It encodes CACALQGFSEQFF.

The CDR3 nucleotides read TGTGCCTGGAGTGTTCAGGGTGAAAAACTGTTTTTT. Translating gives CAWSVQGEKLFF. The chain joins TRBV30 to TRBJ1-4; TRBD1 is a possible D gene (5 bases). The length of the CDR3 is 12 residues. V was pared by 0 bases and J by 7 bases, with 6 bases between. Germline V gene lookup returns CDR1 GTSNPN and CDR2 SVGIG (reference sequence).

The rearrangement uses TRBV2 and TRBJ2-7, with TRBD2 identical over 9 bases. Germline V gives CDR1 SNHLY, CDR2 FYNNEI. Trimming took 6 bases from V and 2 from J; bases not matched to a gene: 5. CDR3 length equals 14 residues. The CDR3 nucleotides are TGTGCCAGCAGGGTAGCGGGAGCGACCTACGAGCAGTACTTC. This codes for CASRVAGATYEQYF.

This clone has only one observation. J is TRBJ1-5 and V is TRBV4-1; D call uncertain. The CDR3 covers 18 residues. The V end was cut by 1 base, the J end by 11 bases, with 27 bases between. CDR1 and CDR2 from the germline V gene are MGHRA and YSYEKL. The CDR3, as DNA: TGCGCCAGCAGCCAAGTTGGACCTATGGCTAGCTCCAGATACTCCCAGCATTTT. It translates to CASSQVGPMASSRYSQHF.

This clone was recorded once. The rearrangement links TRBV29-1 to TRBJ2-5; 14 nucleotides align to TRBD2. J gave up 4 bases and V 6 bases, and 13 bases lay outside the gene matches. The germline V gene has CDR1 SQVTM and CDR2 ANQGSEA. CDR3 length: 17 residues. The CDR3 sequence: CSVVTGLTSGRVETQYF. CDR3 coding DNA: TGCAGCGTCGTGACGGGATTGACTAGCGGGAGGGTAGAGACCCAGTACTTC.

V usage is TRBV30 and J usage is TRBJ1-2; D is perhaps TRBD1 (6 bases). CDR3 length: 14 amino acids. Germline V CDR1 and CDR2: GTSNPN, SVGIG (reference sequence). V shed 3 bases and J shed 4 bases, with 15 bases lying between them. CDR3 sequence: CAWSDKGGGYGYTF. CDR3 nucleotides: TGTGCCTGGAGCGACAAAGGGGGGGGCTATGGCTACACCTTC.